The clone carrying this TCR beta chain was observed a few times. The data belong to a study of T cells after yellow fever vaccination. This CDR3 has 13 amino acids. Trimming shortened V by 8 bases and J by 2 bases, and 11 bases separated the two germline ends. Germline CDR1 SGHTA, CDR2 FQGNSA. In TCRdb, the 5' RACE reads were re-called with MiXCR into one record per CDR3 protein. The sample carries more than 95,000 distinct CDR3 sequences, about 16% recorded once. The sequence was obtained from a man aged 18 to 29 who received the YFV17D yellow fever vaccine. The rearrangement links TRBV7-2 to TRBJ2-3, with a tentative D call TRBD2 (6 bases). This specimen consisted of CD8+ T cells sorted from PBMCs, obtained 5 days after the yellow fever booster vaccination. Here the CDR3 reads CASGGFITDTQYF. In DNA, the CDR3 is TGTGCCAGCGGGGGGTTCATCACAGATACGCAGTATTTT.